One TCR beta chain is described in this entry. In germline, CDR1 is ENHRY, CDR2 SYGVKD. Trimming cost V 10 bases and J 5 bases, with 15 bases left between them. The CDR3 is made up of 14 amino acids. In the study's own analysis: From reference gene primer amplification, estimates of nucleated cell counts were derived. Assay: immunoSEQ multiplex PCR; the TCRdb copy retains only in-frame clones and omits some. The V and J calls and clone size were taken over from that table, and D and trimming were inferred from the DNA. This table has 130,000 to 150,000 clones, 81% appearing once. The source of the sample is a study of blood T cell repertoires in COVID-19. Study in general: Samples taken during acute and convalescent COVID-19 were collected in the United States, Italy and Spain. PBMCs, B-cell-depleted T cells, or T cells provided the cDNA or gDNA that made up the material.

This chain connects TRBV10-3 to TRBJ1-6, with D possibly being TRBD1 (5 bases). The source of this sequence is a human donor in a cohort sampled during active COVID-19. Sequenced input: peripheral blood. The DNA of the CDR3 is TGTGCCACTAAACTCGGACAAAATAATTCACCCCTCCACTTT. This codes for CATKLGQNNSPLHF.